The 8 T cell receptor beta chains listed next were all sequenced from one sample in a study of glioma-infiltrating T cells after dendritic cell vaccination. This sample's time point: after dendritic cell vaccination, including at tumor progression/relapse. Sequencing was performed with immunoSEQ multiplex PCR; in TCRdb, only in-frame clones are kept and a portion is missing. The repertoire holds fewer than 95,000 clones, with about 85% as singletons. The specimen comprised blood, sampled after dendritic cell vaccination. The receptors originated from a human donor with glioblastoma.

The chain carries TRBV6-5 and TRBJ2-1; 8 nucleotides line up with TRBD2. Germline V gives CDR1 MNHEY, CDR2 SVGAGI. The CDR3 runs 15 residues. After removal of 6 bases from V and 2 bases from J, the junction contained 6 bases not matched to a gene. In DNA form, the CDR3 reads TGTGCCAGCAGCCCGTCGGGGGGGCCCTACAATGAGCAGTTCTTC. Translation gives CASSPSGGPYNEQFF.

This sequence joins TRBV27 and TRBJ2-3, with D hard to call. V was cut by 10 bases and J by 10 bases, with 15 bases left in between. This CDR3 contains 11 residues. CDR1 MNHEY and CDR2 SMNVEV come from the germline V gene (reference sequence). Here the CDR3 DNA reads TGTGCCACCGAGGAAAATTTCGCGCAGTATTTT. The encoded protein is CATEENFAQYF.

The chain couples TRBV25-1 to TRBJ2-1, with 7 nucleotides matching TRBD1. This CDR3 has 17 residues. The germline V gene encodes CDR1 MGHDK and CDR2 SYGVNS. V lost 7 bases, J lost 0 bases, and 12 bases stayed unmatched. The CDR3 DNA sequence: TGTGCCAGCACACTTACGGGACAGCTCAGCTCCTACAATGAGCAGTTCTTC. Its translation: CASTLTGQLSSYNEQFF.

Remarks on this clone: Distinct nucleotide sequences in the sample also encode this CDR3. This chain connects TRBV4-3 to TRBJ1-5; D gene unclear. The CDR3 consists of 14 residues. The V gene's germline CDR1 is LGHNA and CDR2 YSLEER. With 0 bases removed from V and 3 bases from J, the gap between germline ends came to 6 bases. The CDR3 here is CASSQDRLNQPQHF. For the CDR3, the DNA is TGCGCCAGCAGCCAAGACAGGCTCAATCAGCCCCAGCATTTT.

The chain couples TRBV9 to TRBJ1-4, with TRBD1 matching 11 bases. The V and J ends lost 0 bases and 8 bases, in that order; junction bases with no gene match: 6. The germline gives CDR1 SGDLS, CDR2 YYNGEE. This CDR3 contains 16 residues. The CDR3 loop is CASSVDGQGAMEKLFF. In DNA, the CDR3 is TGTGCCAGCAGCGTAGACGGACAGGGGGCAATGGAAAAACTGTTTTTT.

J is TRBJ1-1 and V is TRBV20-1, with a tentative D call TRBD1 (6 bases). V dropped 7 bases and J dropped 5 bases, with 11 bases sitting between them. CDR3 length: 11 amino acids. Germline V gene data show CDR1 as DFQATT and CDR2 as SNEGSKA (reference sequence). This CDR3 is CSGRGGTEAFF. DNA for the CDR3: TGCAGTGGGAGGGGGGGTACTGAAGCTTTCTTT.

The chain has TRBV5-4 and TRBJ1-1; TRBD1 agrees at 8 bases. The germline CDR1 and CDR2 sequences are SGHNT and YYREEE (reference sequence). Unmatched junction bases numbered 8, after V lost 3 bases and J lost 10 bases. The CDR3 consists of 13 residues. The CDR3 DNA is TGTGCCAGCAGCTCCGGACAGGGCCCGGGAGCTTTCTTT. Translating it yields CASSSGQGPGAFF.

This chain links TRBV9 with TRBJ1-1, with TRBD1 matching over 9 bases. CDR1 and CDR2 from the germline V gene are SGDLS and YYNGEE. The CDR3 is 15 residues long. Trimming took 3 bases from V and 4 from J; bases not matched to a gene: 7. The CDR3 coding sequence is TGTGCCAGCAGCGCAAGGGACAGGGACGGCACTGAAGCTTTCTTT. Amino acids: CASSARDRDGTEAFF.